Below, 4 T cell receptor beta chains from the same sample are listed, as sequenced in a study of T cell responses to AZD1222 COVID-19 vaccine. Using immunoSEQ multiplex PCR, the repertoire was profiled, and TCRdb retains in-frame clones only, with some absent. The sample contains some 150,000 clones, more than 75% of which appear only once. The material sequenced was peripheral blood, taken 28 days after the second AZD1222 dose. The receptors derive from an adult who received the AZD1222 COVID-19 vaccine.

J is TRBJ1-2 and V is TRBV14, with D possibly matching TRBD1 (5 bases). This CDR3 region has 15 residues. V was shortened by 1 base and J by 8 bases, with 17 bases between the two germline ends. The germline CDR1 and CDR2 sequences are SGHDN and FVKESK. CDR3 in DNA: TGTGCCAGCAGCCAAGGACTCCCGGGGGGGAAAGGCTACACCTTC. This translates into CASSQGLPGGKGYTF.

The V gene is TRBV7-8, the J gene TRBJ2-3; the D is unclear. The CDR3 contains 14 residues. V shed 5 bases and J shed 14 bases, with 23 bases lying between them. The germline V gene has CDR1 SGHVS and CDR2 FQNEAQ. The CDR3 spells CASSPGALDTVGYF. As DNA, the CDR3 is TGTGCCAGCAGCCCAGGCGCTCTAGATACGGTGGGGTATTTT.

The chain links TRBV3-1 (or the pseudogene TRBV3-2) to TRBJ2-1, with 7 bases matching TRBD1. The CDR3 covers 15 residues. CDR1 and CDR2 (germline): LGHDT, YNNKEL (reference sequence). Trimming cost V 6 bases and J 10 bases; bases outside gene matches: 15. CDR3 sequence: CASRKTGMRSGEQFF. For the CDR3, the DNA is TGTGCCAGCAGAAAGACAGGGATGCGATCTGGGGAGCAGTTCTTC.

This chain connects TRBV21-1 to TRBJ1-4; the table's TRBD1 call for D was not verified on the DNA. TRBV21-1 is designated a pseudogene. This CDR3 is built from 19 residues. The DNA for the CDR3 is TGTGCCAGCAGCCCCCCCGGGACAGGGGGAGAATGTTGGAGTGAAAAACTGTTTTTT. Its translation is CASSPPGTGGECWSEKLFF.